The 21 T cell receptor beta chains presented below share a single source sample, sequenced in a study of persistence of HIV-infected CD4 T cells. For these receptors, no antigen is known. The libraries were made with immunoSEQ version 4 in survey mode. Libraries were prepared by immunoSEQ multiplex PCR; TCRdb keeps only in-frame clonotypes and omits some of them. The sample has about 45,000 clones, roughly nine tenths seen once. This nonspecific control used anti-CD3/anti-CD28 bead stimulation of CD4+ T cells. CD4+ T cells upregulating both CD40 ligand and CD69 were sorted as responding cells. The source material was CD4+ T cells sorted from PBMCs after approximately 19-hour stimulation, sampled from a patient who received antiretroviral therapy. All receptors derive from an adult man with HIV who was CMV-seropositive.

This clone was counted a single time. This sequence joins TRBV3-1 (or the pseudogene TRBV3-2) and TRBJ1-1; TRBD1 matches at 9 bases. The length of the CDR3 is 14 residues. Trimming at V came to 6 bases and at J to 2 bases, leaving 4 bases not matched to a gene. Looked up from germline, CDR1 is LGHDT and CDR2 is YNNKEL (reference sequence). The chain's CDR3 is CASSWDRANTEAFF. CDR3 DNA: TGTGCCAGCAGTTGGGACAGGGCAAACACTGAAGCTTTCTTT.

The V gene is TRBV6-5, the J gene TRBJ1-1; D is uncertain. Germline V gene data show CDR1 as MNHEY and CDR2 as SVGAGI. Trimming left V 6 bases short and J 5 bases short, with 13 bases between. The CDR3 has 13 residues. The CDR3 nucleotides read TGTGCCAGCAGACCTACAGAGTCGACTGAAGCTTTCTTT. Residues: CASRPTESTEAFF.

The chain employs TRBV10-3 and TRBJ1-1; 8 bases agree with TRBD1. The CDR3 runs 13 residues. The ends lost 5 bases at V and 3 bases at J; junction bases unmatched: 2. Germline CDR1 ENHRY, CDR2 SYGVKD. The DNA of the CDR3 is TGTGCCATCAGTTTGACAGGGGACACTGAAGCTTTCTTT. The encoded protein is CAISLTGDTEAFF.

This chain links TRBV2 with TRBJ2-7; the D is unclear. CDR3 size: 13 residues. V gave up 3 bases and J gave up 1 base, with 7 bases separating them. CDR1 and CDR2 from the germline V gene are SNHLY and FYNNEI. CDR3 nucleotide sequence: TGTGCCAGCAGTGATCAGATTTCCTACGAGCAGTACTTC. Protein product: CASSDQISYEQYF.

There are a few counts of this clone. V gene TRBV19 combines with J gene TRBJ2-4; 8 bases fit TRBD1. Germline CDR1 LNHDA, CDR2 SQIVND (reference sequence). This CDR3 has 14 residues. With V trimmed by 5 bases and J by 6 bases, 6 bases remained unmatched. CDR3 protein: CASSEGQGPNIQYF. CDR3 DNA: TGTGCCAGTAGTGAAGGACAGGGCCCAAACATTCAGTACTTC.

J is TRBJ1-2 and V is TRBV7-3, with TRBD1 matching over 8 bases. The CDR3 totals 14 residues. Germline CDR1 is SGHTA and CDR2 is FQGTGA. The V segment lost 5 bases and the J segment 4 bases; nucleotides outside the gene matches: 6. The CDR3 nucleotides read TGTGCCAGCAGCATATCCGGGACAGGCTATGGCTACACCTTC. Its protein product is CASSISGTGYGYTF.

The chain couples TRBV4-1 to TRBJ2-3; 9 nucleotides agree with TRBD2. After removal of 1 base from V and 2 bases from J, the junction contained 16 bases not matched to a gene. Germline V gene data show CDR1 as MGHRA and CDR2 as YSYEKL. This CDR3 spans 20 amino acids. CDR3 nucleotide sequence: TGCGCCAGCAGCCAAGCGGCAGGGGATCTAGCGGGACGGGACACAGATACGCAGTATTTT. Residues: CASSQAAGDLAGRDTDTQYF.

V is TRBV5-1 and J is TRBJ1-6; D call uncertain. Germline CDR1 reads SGHRS; CDR2 reads YFSETQ. This CDR3 is built from 14 residues. Trimming stripped 6 bases from V and 10 bases from J, with 17 bases between. The CDR3 region has the DNA TGCGCCAGCACCGCGGTGGTTAGGGAATCACCCCTCCACTTT. Protein sequence: CASTAVVRESPLHF.

This chain joins TRBV3-1 (or the pseudogene TRBV3-2) and TRBJ1-1, with a tentative D call TRBD1 (5 bases). Germline V CDR1 and CDR2: LGHDT, YNNKEL (reference sequence). The V gene lost 3 bases and the J gene lost 4 bases, with 15 bases spanning the gap. There are 15 residues in the CDR3. CDR3 protein: CASSQGRTLTTEAFF. The CDR3, as DNA: TGTGCCAGCAGCCAGGGACGGACACTTACCACTGAAGCTTTCTTT.

The V call is TRBV28, the J call TRBJ2-7, with 10 bases matching TRBD1. The CDR3 has 15 residues. V shed 6 bases, J shed 0 bases, and the junction held 5 bases outside the gene matches. The germline gives CDR1 MDHEN, CDR2 SYDVKM. CDR3 loop: CASRPRDRGSYEQYF. CDR3 in DNA: TGTGCCAGCAGGCCCCGGGACAGGGGCTCCTACGAGCAGTACTTC.

The V gene is TRBV7-2, the J gene TRBJ2-1, with D perhaps matching TRBD1 (6 bases). Trimming cost V 7 bases and J 2 bases, with 18 bases left between them. CDR3 length: 16 amino acids. Germline V lookup: CDR1 SGHTA, CDR2 FQGNSA. The CDR3 loop reads CASKLSTGGPYNEQFF. CDR3 nucleotide sequence: TGTGCCAGCAAGCTTAGTACTGGGGGCCCCTACAATGAGCAGTTCTTC.

The chain recombines TRBV20-1 with TRBJ2-7, with 10 bases identical to TRBD1. CDR1 and CDR2 from the germline V gene are DFQATT and SNEGSKA (reference sequence). The CDR3 covers 16 residues. V shed 3 bases and J 2 bases; nucleotides not matched to a gene: 10. The CDR3 sequence: CSASRRGTGVTYEQYF. The CDR3 DNA follows: TGCAGTGCTAGTCGCCGCGGGACAGGGGTAACCTACGAGCAGTACTTC.

The rearrangement uses TRBV7-2 and TRBJ2-4; D is perhaps TRBD1 or TRBD2 (5 bases each). Germline V lookup: CDR1 SGHTA, CDR2 FQGNSA. This CDR3 spans 15 amino acids. Trimming removed 4 bases from V and 7 bases from J, with 17 bases in between. Here the CDR3 reads CASSYVTGTFNIQYF. The CDR3 nucleotides are TGTGCCAGCAGCTACGTAACCGGGACCTTTAACATTCAGTACTTC. The full variable domain, its missing parts supplied by reference TRBV7-2 and TRBJ2-4, is GAGVSQSPSNKVTEKGKDVELRCDPISGHTALYWYRQSLGQGLEFLIYFQGNSAPDKSGLPSDRFSAERTGGSVSTLTIQRTQQEDSAVYLCASSYVTGTFNIQYFGAGTRLSVL.

This clone showed up just once. This chain links TRBV5-1 with TRBJ2-1; D ambiguous. The CDR3 is 12 amino acids. Trimming stripped 3 bases from V and 7 bases from J, with 8 bases between. CDR1 and CDR2 from the germline V gene are SGHRS and YFSETQ. CDR3 in DNA: TGCGCCAGCAGCTCCTTTGGGAATGAGCAGTTCTTC. It yields the protein CASSSFGNEQFF.

The chain is built from TRBV12-3 or TRBV12-4 and TRBJ1-2, with D possibly TRBD1 on 5 matching bases. This CDR3 comprises 12 residues. V lost 4 bases and J lost 8, with 11 bases in between. The CDR3 sequence: CASSSMSGGYTF. CDR3 DNA: TGTGCCAGCAGTTCTATGTCAGGGGGCTACACCTTC.

A single count supports this clone. This chain links TRBV6-5 with TRBJ1-1, with unresolved D. The ends were cut back, 0 bases at V and 1 base at J, with 3 bases in the middle. Germline CDR1 is MNHEY and CDR2 is SVGAGI. This CDR3 is 13 amino acids long. Here the CDR3 reads CASSYSRNTEAFF. The DNA for the CDR3 is TGTGCCAGCAGTTACTCGAGGAACACTGAAGCTTTCTTT.

This chain joins TRBV3-1 (or the pseudogene TRBV3-2) and TRBJ1-3; D ambiguous. The ends were cut back, 4 bases at V and 10 bases at J, with 8 bases in the middle. Per germline, CDR1 LGHDT and CDR2 YNNKEL (reference sequence). This CDR3 region has 11 residues. Here the CDR3 reads CASSLQGTIYF. As DNA, the CDR3 is TGTGCCAGCAGCCTTCAAGGGACCATATATTTT.

The chain joins TRBV10-1 to TRBJ2-1; TRBD1 agrees at 7 bases. Germline V gives CDR1 WNHNN, CDR2 SYGVQD (reference sequence). The junction had 17 bases not matched to a gene; V was cut back by 10 bases and J by 8 bases. The CDR3 runs 15 residues. For the CDR3, the DNA is TGCGCCACCCAGGGAGCGGCCATCCAGGGGGATGAGCAGTTCTTC. Translating it yields CATQGAAIQGDEQFF.

This chain connects TRBV30 to TRBJ1-3; a possible D gene is TRBD1 (6 bases). The CDR3 consists of 15 residues. Trimming stripped 8 bases from V and 2 bases from J, with 19 bases between. The germline CDR1 and CDR2 sequences are GTSNPN and SVGIG (reference sequence). CDR3 protein: CAHQTGRLAGNTIYF. In nucleotides, the CDR3 is TGTGCCCACCAGACAGGAAGATTGGCTGGAAACACCATATATTTT.

The V call is TRBV28, the J call TRBJ1-1, with no clear D. Trimming removed 4 bases from V and 6 bases from J, with 9 bases in between. The CDR3 runs to 12 residues. CDR1 is MDHEN, CDR2 SYDVKM, per germline. The CDR3 is CASSSPQAEAFF. The CDR3 DNA is TGTGCCAGCAGTTCACCTCAAGCTGAAGCTTTCTTT.

This clone was detected once. The genes are TRBV5-5 and TRBJ2-5; D gene unclear. The CDR3 runs to 14 residues. Germline V CDR1 and CDR2: SGHKS, YYEKEE (reference sequence). V was pared by 0 bases and J by 1 base, with 7 bases between. The CDR3 spells CASSLGQIQETQYF. CDR3 in DNA: TGTGCCAGCAGCTTGGGGCAGATCCAAGAGACCCAGTACTTC.